The present TCR beta chain was sequenced within a study of T cell repertoires in aging, cancer and after chemotherapy. Whole-study context: Pre- and post-chemotherapy samples were paired from glioblastoma patients treated with temozolomide-based therapy.

The template was genomic DNA from peripheral blood, not RNA. Trimming took 0 bases from V and 6 from J; bases not matched to a gene: 7. This CDR3 comprises 15 residues. CDR1 SGHRS and CDR2 YFSETQ come from the germline V gene. Notes on the study in general: In healthy donors, age-related TCR diversity loss mainly reflected lost richness. Across the chemotherapy interval, each cancer cohort showed higher median generation probability, suggesting thymic rebound. Compared with age-matched healthy donors, untreated hematological or solid cancer patients showed higher blood TCR clonality.

A mixed TRB-A/B primer pool amplified rearranged TRB by multiplex touch-down PCR. Using its own MiXCR run on the multiplex PCR reads, TCRdb lists one record per CDR3 protein. This table holds 2,500 to 3,000 distinct CDR3 sequences, more than 30% found once. A remark on this clonotype: Antigen unknown.

Sequences were obtained from blood. The chain is built from TRBV5-1 and TRBJ1-2; 8 bases map to TRBD1. The clonotype originates from a human donor with a solid tumor. The CDR3 DNA reads as TGCGCCAGCAGCTTGGACCCGACAGGGGAACATGGCTACACCTTC. Its translation: CASSLDPTGEHGYTF.